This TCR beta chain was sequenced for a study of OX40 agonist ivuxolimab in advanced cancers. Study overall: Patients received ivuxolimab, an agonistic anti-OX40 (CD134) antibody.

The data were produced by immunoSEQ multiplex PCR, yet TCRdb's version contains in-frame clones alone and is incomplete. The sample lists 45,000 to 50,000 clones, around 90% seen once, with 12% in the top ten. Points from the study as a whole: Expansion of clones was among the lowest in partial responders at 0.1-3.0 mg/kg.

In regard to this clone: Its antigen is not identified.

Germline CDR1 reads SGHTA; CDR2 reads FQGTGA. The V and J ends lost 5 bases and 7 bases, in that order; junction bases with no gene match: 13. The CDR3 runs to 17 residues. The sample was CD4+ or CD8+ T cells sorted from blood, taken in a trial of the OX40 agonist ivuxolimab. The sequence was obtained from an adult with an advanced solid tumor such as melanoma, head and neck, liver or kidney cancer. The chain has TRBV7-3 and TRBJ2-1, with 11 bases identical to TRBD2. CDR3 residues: CASSTGPTSGSLNEQFF. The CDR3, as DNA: TGTGCCAGCAGCACCGGCCCCACTAGCGGGAGTTTGAATGAGCAGTTCTTC.